These T cell receptor beta chains were read from a single sample in a study of blood T cells in healthy people across ages. From the 5' RACE reads, TCRdb called clonotypes with MiXCR, one entry per CDR3 protein. The table has hundreds of thousands of distinct CDR3 sequences, roughly 64% seen once. The sample comprised blood. These receptors were taken from a man aged 25-40 years in good health. Each CDR3 is given with its conserved first and last residue. A D gene is named only where the DNA matches it firmly. Expanded clones get a size class; other rows say once, few or many, or leave the size out.

TRBV20-1	TRBJ2-7	TRBD2	-	CSALAGREQYF	TGCAGTGCCTTAGCGGGGCGCGAGCAGTACTTC
TRBV2	TRBJ2-5	-	-	CASTPLGEETQYF	TGTGCCAGCACTCCCCTGGGTGAAGAGACCCAGTACTTC
TRBV20-1	TRBJ1-2	TRBD1	-	CSARGQDHANGYTF	TGCAGTGCTAGGGGACAGGACCACGCGAATGGCTACACCTTC
TRBV7-9	TRBJ2-4	-	-	CASSLRGGDLAKNIQYF	TGTGCCAGCAGCCTCAGAGGCGGGGATTTAGCCAAAAACATTCAGTACTTC
TRBV21-1	TRBJ2-5	-	once	CASSNPVGDLEKNQETQYF	TGTGCCAGCAGCAATCCTGTTGGGGACTTAGAAAAAAATCAAGAGACCCAGTACTTC
TRBV6-1	TRBJ2-1	TRBD1	-	CASSGWFRDRNNEQFF	TGTGCCAGCAGTGGATGGTTCCGGGACAGGAACAATGAGCAGTTCTTC
TRBV20-1	TRBJ2-1	TRBD2	few	CSAMRGGGNEQFF	TGCAGTGCTATGCGGGGGGGCGGAAATGAGCAGTTCTTC
TRBV6-6	TRBJ2-1	TRBD2	-	CASSGRLAVNNEQFF	TGTGCCAGCAGTGGCAGACTAGCGGTTAACAATGAGCAGTTCTTC
TRBV29-1	TRBJ1-2	-	few	CSVRFVYGYTF	TGCAGCGTTCGGTTTGTATATGGCTACACCTTC
TRBV20-1	TRBJ2-1	TRBD2	-	CSANPPGTTIGNEQFF	TGCAGTGCGAATCCTCCCGGGACTACCATAGGGAATGAGCAGTTCTTC
TRBV7-2	TRBJ2-7	TRBD2	few	CASSPLAGGSTYEQYF	TGTGCCAGCAGCCCTTTAGCGGGGGGTAGTACCTACGAGCAGTACTTC